Following are 26 T cell receptor beta chains from one sample sequenced in a study of cytomegalovirus exposure and HLA in healthy donors. Repertoires were generated with immunoSEQ multiplex PCR, while TCRdb's copy carries only in-frame clones and drops some. The sample carries approximately 150,000 clones, about 89% recorded once. Specimen: PBMCs. These receptor sequences come from a woman younger than 30 in good health and CMV-seropositive.

This clone was picked up one time. The chain uses TRBV7-9 and TRBJ1-1; D possibly corresponds to TRBD1 (6 bases). Trimming cost V 6 bases and J 4 bases, with 12 bases left between them. This CDR3 comprises 13 residues. CDR1 is SEHNR, CDR2 FQNEAQ, per germline (reference sequence). The CDR3 region is CASRGQKGTEAFF. For the CDR3, the DNA is TGTGCCAGCAGAGGACAGAAAGGCACTGAAGCTTTCTTT. Combining the CDR3 with reference TRBV7-9 and TRBJ1-1 gives the whole variable domain DTGVSQNPRHKITKRGQNVTFRCDPISEHNRLYWYRQTLGQGPEFLTYFQNEAQLEKSRLLSDRFSAERPKGSFSTLEIQRTEQGDSAMYLCASRGQKGTEAFFGQGTRLTVV.

For the CDR3, the DNA is TGTGCCAGCAGCGTGGTATCTAGCGGGTTAGAGACCCAGTACTTC. Translated: CASSVVSSGLETQYF. This chain uses TRBV9 with TRBJ2-5; 8 nucleotides agree with TRBD2. This CDR3 spans 15 amino acids. The V and J ends lost 2 bases and 4 bases, in that order; junction bases with no gene match: 7. Looked up from germline, CDR1 is SGDLS and CDR2 is YYNGEE.

J is TRBJ2-1 and V is TRBV7-9; TRBD2 agrees at 9 bases. CDR3 size: 16 residues. Germline CDR1 and CDR2: SEHNR and FQNEAQ (reference sequence). V trimming: 4 bases; J trimming: 7 bases; junction bases outside the gene matches: 11. CDR3 DNA sequence: TGTGCCAGCAGCTCTGGGACTAGCCCGTTGTTGAATGAGCAGTTCTTC. As protein: CASSSGTSPLLNEQFF.

The V and J genes are TRBV5-1 and TRBJ1-2; 8 positions agree with TRBD1. Losses at the gene ends were 0 bases for V and 4 bases for J; bases not matched to a gene: 2. This CDR3 contains 14 residues. CDR1 is SGHRS and CDR2 is YFSETQ in the germline V gene. In nucleotides, the CDR3 is TGCGCCAGCAGCTTGGGACAGGGGAGCTATGGCTACACCTTC. This sequence encodes CASSLGQGSYGYTF.

This chain connects TRBV5-8 to TRBJ1-4; the match to TRBD1 covers 9 bases. The CDR3 is 15 amino acids. J gave up 8 bases and V 5 bases, and 10 bases lay outside the gene matches. Germline CDR1 reads SGHTS; CDR2 reads YDEGEE. The CDR3 nucleotides are TGTGCCAGCAGGGGACCCGGGACAGGGCGGGAAAAACTGTTTTTT. Its translation: CASRGPGTGREKLFF.

This clone appeared a single time. This rearrangement joins TRBV6-1 to TRBJ1-2, with D possibly matching TRBD1 (6 bases). The germline V gene encodes CDR1 MNHNS and CDR2 SASEGT. The V end lost 2 bases, the J end lost 2 bases, and 12 bases lay between the germline ends. The CDR3 length is 15 residues. The CDR3 sequence is CASSENRVGNYGYTF. CDR3 DNA sequence: TGTGCCAGCAGTGAAAACAGGGTAGGGAACTATGGCTACACCTTC.

The V and J genes are TRBV29-1 and TRBJ2-1; maybe TRBD2 (5 bases). The CDR3 length is 16 residues. The V and J ends lost 4 bases and 0 bases respectively, with 16 bases between them. Germline assignment: CDR1 SQVTM and CDR2 ANQGSEA. CDR3 DNA: TGCAGCGTTGGACGGGGATTGGGGTTCTCCTACAATGAGCAGTTCTTC. Its protein is CSVGRGLGFSYNEQFF.

The sample holds one count of this clone. The gene calls are TRBV30 and TRBJ2-3; D might be TRBD2 (6 bases). V lost 3 bases to trimming and J lost 6 bases, with 13 bases between them. This CDR3 spans 13 amino acids. Germline CDR1 and CDR2: GTSNPN and SVGIG (reference sequence). The CDR3 here is CAWRSGRWDTQYF. The CDR3 DNA follows: TGTGCCTGGAGGAGCGGGCGGTGGGATACGCAGTATTTT.

The chain combines TRBV6-5 with TRBJ2-5; D is uncertain. Germline CDR1 MNHEY, CDR2 SVGAGI. The CDR3 consists of 14 residues. Trimming cost V 0 bases and J 5 bases, with 10 bases left between them. In DNA form, the CDR3 reads TGTGCCAGCAGTTACTCGCACTTCCGGGAGACCCAGTACTTC. It translates to CASSYSHFRETQYF.

The V call is TRBV4-3, the J call TRBJ2-1; D not certain. This CDR3 comprises 16 residues. CDR1 is LGHNA, CDR2 YSLEER, per germline. Between the trimmed V and J ends, which lost 0 bases and 0 bases, there was a span of 9 bases. The CDR3 here is CASSQESSASYNEQFF. The CDR3 region has the DNA TGCGCCAGCAGCCAAGAATCCAGCGCCTCCTACAATGAGCAGTTCTTC.

The V gene is TRBV27, the J gene TRBJ1-5; 8 nucleotides match TRBD1. The CDR3 runs to 14 residues. V shed 5 bases and J 6 bases; nucleotides not matched to a gene: 6. Germline CDR1 is MNHEY and CDR2 is SMNVEV (reference sequence). This CDR3 is CASSGQGEGQPQHF. The CDR3 DNA reads as TGTGCCAGCAGTGGACAGGGTGAAGGTCAGCCCCAGCATTTT.

The chain joins TRBV6-5 to TRBJ2-7, with D hard to call. Germline CDR1 is MNHEY and CDR2 is SVGAGI. The CDR3 loop spans 13 amino acids. V lost 6 bases and J lost 6, with 15 bases in between. In DNA, the CDR3 is TGTGCCAGCAGGCCCAAAGGAGTCGGCGAGCAGTACTTC. Its protein is CASRPKGVGEQYF.

The chain carries TRBV6-4 and TRBJ1-5, with D tentatively TRBD1 (6 bases). CDR3 length: 13 residues. In germline, CDR1 is MRHNA, CDR2 SNTAGT. V was clipped by 6 bases and J by 6 bases, with 12 bases between them. The CDR3 loop is CASSPETGQPQHF. The DNA for the CDR3 is TGTGCCAGCAGCCCGGAGACAGGTCAGCCCCAGCATTTT.

The chain uses TRBV9 and TRBJ1-2; 10 bases match TRBD1. This CDR3 region has 16 residues. The germline V gene encodes CDR1 SGDLS and CDR2 YYNGEE. J lost 8 bases, V lost 0 bases, and 10 bases had no gene match. CDR3 coding DNA: TGTGCCAGCAGCGTAGGACAGGGGGCGAAGACGAGCGGCTACACCTTC. It yields the protein CASSVGQGAKTSGYTF.

The chain employs TRBV27 and TRBJ2-7; D is perhaps TRBD1 (6 bases). The CDR3 covers 17 residues. From germline, CDR1 is MNHEY and CDR2 SMNVEV (reference sequence). Trimming took off 10 bases at V and 5 bases at J, with 30 bases between the two ends. The CDR3 region is CATSRPLRQGKGHEQYF. The CDR3 bases are TGTGCCACCTCCCGACCCCTAAGGCAGGGGAAAGGACACGAGCAGTACTTC.

The chain employs TRBV19 and TRBJ1-2, with TRBD1 matching over 7 bases. From germline, CDR1 is LNHDA and CDR2 SQIVND (reference sequence). Trimming cost V 6 bases and J 4 bases; bases outside gene matches: 8. This CDR3 comprises 14 residues. CDR3 amino acids: CASSRDRGLYGYTF. CDR3 in DNA: TGTGCCAGTAGCCGGGACAGAGGTCTCTATGGCTACACCTTC. Drawing the rest from reference TRBV19 and TRBJ1-2, the complete variable domain is DGGITQSPKYLFRKEGQNVTLSCEQNLNHDAMYWYRQDPGQGLRLIYYSQIVNDFQKGDIAEGYSVSREKKESFPLTVTSAQKNPTAFYLCASSRDRGLYGYTFGSGTRLTVV.

This clone was recorded once. The V gene is TRBV5-1, the J gene TRBJ2-1; 9 positions match TRBD2. The trim removed 2 bases at V and 4 bases at J, leaving 13 bases unmatched. The CDR3 is made up of 18 amino acids. Germline values: CDR1 SGHRS, CDR2 YFSETQ. The CDR3 DNA reads TGCGCCAGCAGCTTAGATAACAGCGGGGGGCCGGAATACAATGAGCAGTTCTTC. Protein: CASSLDNSGGPEYNEQFF.

The V and J genes are TRBV4-1 and TRBJ2-2; TRBD2 matches 10 bases. The CDR3 length is 16 residues. The V and J ends lost 2 bases and 3 bases, in that order; junction bases with no gene match: 3. Germline V lookup: CDR1 MGHRA, CDR2 YSYEKL. The CDR3 is CASSQPGTSDTGELFF. CDR3 DNA: TGCGCCAGCAGCCAACCGGGGACTAGCGACACCGGGGAGCTGTTTTTT.

V usage is TRBV5-6 and J usage is TRBJ2-1; 8 bases are a match to TRBD2. The trim removed 5 bases at V and 0 bases at J, leaving 7 bases unmatched. Germline CDR1 is SGHDT and CDR2 is YYEEEE. CDR3 size: 16 residues. CDR3 DNA: TGTGCCAGCAGATACGCTAGCGGGTACTCCTACAATGAGCAGTTCTTC. This encodes CASRYASGYSYNEQFF.

The rearrangement links TRBV5-4 to TRBJ2-2; D is unresolved. Trimming stripped 5 bases from V and 1 base from J, with 6 bases between. This CDR3 has 13 amino acids. From germline, CDR1 is SGHNT and CDR2 YYREEE (reference sequence). Written as DNA, the CDR3 is TGTGCCAGCAGTCCCGGGAACACCGGGGAGCTGTTTTTT. As protein: CASSPGNTGELFF.

The chain uses TRBV27 and TRBJ2-6; 9 nucleotides match TRBD1. This CDR3 has 17 amino acids. Germline CDR1 MNHEY, CDR2 SMNVEV (reference sequence). V shed 5 bases and J 0 bases; nucleotides not matched to a gene: 5. The chain's CDR3 is CASSPQGAPSGANVLTF. As DNA, the CDR3 is TGTGCCAGCAGTCCACAGGGGGCCCCCTCTGGGGCCAACGTCCTGACTTTC.

The rearrangement joins TRBV4-1 to TRBJ2-5, with TRBD2 matching 10 bases. The CDR3 totals 17 residues. CDR1 is MGHRA and CDR2 is YSYEKL in the germline V gene. V lost 0 bases to trimming and J lost 4 bases; unmatched junction nucleotides: 8. For the CDR3, the DNA is TGCGCCAGCAGCCAAGAATCGAGCGGGGGGGCTGTAGAGACCCAGTACTTC. Its translation is CASSQESSGGAVETQYF.

The chain is built from TRBV5-4 and TRBJ2-2; the D is unclear. Germline CDR1 reads SGHNT; CDR2 reads YYREEE (reference sequence). Trimming removed 1 base at V and 4 bases at J, with 5 bases between. The CDR3 contains 13 residues. The CDR3 coding sequence is TGTGCCAGCAGCTTGTTGAGCACCGGGGAGCTGTTTTTT. This sequence encodes CASSLLSTGELFF.

The V call is TRBV19, the J call TRBJ1-1, with 7 bases identical to TRBD1. The ends lost 3 bases at V and 5 bases at J; junction bases unmatched: 6. The germline V gene encodes CDR1 LNHDA and CDR2 SQIVND (reference sequence). The length of the CDR3 is 14 residues. The chain's CDR3 is CASSMTGPGTEAFF. The CDR3 DNA reads as TGTGCCAGTAGTATGACAGGGCCGGGGACTGAAGCTTTCTTT.

The chain links TRBV15 to TRBJ2-3, with D tentatively TRBD2 (6 bases). V was clipped by 0 bases and J by 3 bases, with 13 bases between them. The length of the CDR3 is 16 residues. Per germline, CDR1 LNHNV and CDR2 YYDKDF (reference sequence). In DNA form, the CDR3 reads TGTGCCACCAGCAGAGATCTGGAGGGCAATACAGATACGCAGTATTTT. This codes for CATSRDLEGNTDTQYF.

The chain couples TRBV7-9 to TRBJ1-5; possibly TRBD1 for D (6 bases). The CDR3 has 15 amino acids. V was clipped by 5 bases and J by 0 bases, with 11 bases between them. Looked up from germline, CDR1 is SEHNR and CDR2 is FQNEAQ (reference sequence). The CDR3 DNA reads TGTGCCAGCAGCGGGGTGGGGGCTAGCAATCAGCCCCAGCATTTT. It translates to CASSGVGASNQPQHF.